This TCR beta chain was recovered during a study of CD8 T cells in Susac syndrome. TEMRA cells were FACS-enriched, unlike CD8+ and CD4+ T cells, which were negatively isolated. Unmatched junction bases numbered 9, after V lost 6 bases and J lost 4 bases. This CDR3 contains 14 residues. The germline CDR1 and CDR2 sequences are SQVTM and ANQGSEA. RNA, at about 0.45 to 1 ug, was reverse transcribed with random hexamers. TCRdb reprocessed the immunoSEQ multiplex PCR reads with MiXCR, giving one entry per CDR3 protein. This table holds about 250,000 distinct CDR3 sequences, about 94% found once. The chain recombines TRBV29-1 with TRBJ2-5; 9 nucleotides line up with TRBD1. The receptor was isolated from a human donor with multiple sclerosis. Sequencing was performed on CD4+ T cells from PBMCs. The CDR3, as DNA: TGCAGCGTGGAGGGACAGGGTGTTATAGAGACCCAGTACTTC. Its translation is CSVEGQGVIETQYF.